This T cell receptor beta chain was observed in a study of T cells in Graves' hyperthyroidism and ophthalmopathy. Germline V lookup: CDR1 MDHEN, CDR2 SYDVKM. The CDR3 contains 16 residues. About this clonotype: The antigen is unknown. A much larger clone lies a single base off, so this may be a read error.

There were TCR beta CDR3 regions amplified from RNA transcripts. Initially, a first-round RT-PCR of the TCR CDR3 employed the HTBI primer set. TCRdb re-analysed the multiplex PCR reads in MiXCR, keeping a single row per CDR3 protein. The sample includes around 400,000 distinct CDR3 sequences, roughly 13% seen only once; the top ten take around a tenth. General study points: Most clonotypes that expanded in the thyroid above 0.001 also showed up in blood. Stable hyperthyroidism was separated from ophthalmopathy by a model based on 13 V-J features.

Stable Graves' hyperthyroidism denoted no ophthalmopathy progression over 18 months. Uncontrolled infections, other autoimmune diseases, pregnancy or lactation led to exclusion of patients. This chain joins TRBV28 and TRBJ2-2; TRBD2 matches at 13 bases. This receptor was taken from a woman aged 18-29 years with Graves' hyperthyroidism. The sample consisted of blood. CDR3 nucleotides: TGTGTCAGCAGTTTGGGACTAGCGGGAAGTGCCGGGGAGCTGTTTTTT. Amino acid sequence: CVSSLGLAGSAGELFF.